The 27 T cell receptor beta chains reported below all come from one sample, sequenced in a study of blood T cell repertoires in COVID-19. Assay used: immunoSEQ multiplex PCR; TCRdb lists only in-frame clones, some missing. The table includes tens of thousands of clones, approximately 84% detected once. Sample: peripheral blood. The receptors come from a man between 45 and 60 years old with acute or convalescent COVID-19.

The chain carries TRBV28 and TRBJ2-2, with D uncertain. There are 13 residues in the CDR3. The germline gives CDR1 MDHEN, CDR2 SYDVKM. Trimming took 4 bases from V and 0 from J, leaving 3 bases between them. CDR3 DNA: TGTGCCAGCAGTTCCACGAACACCGGGGAGCTGTTTTTT. Amino acids: CASSSTNTGELFF. Drawing the rest from reference TRBV28 and TRBJ2-2, the complete variable domain is DVKVTQSSRYLVKRTGEKVFLECVQDMDHENMFWYRQDPGLGLRLIYFSYDVKMKEKGDIPEGYSVSREKKERFSLILESASTNQTSMYLCASSSTNTGELFFGEGSRLTVL.

This clone appeared a few times. The CDR3 sequence: CASSEATLAGPYEQYF. CDR3 bases: TGTGCCAGCAGTGAGGCCACACTAGCGGGGCCCTACGAGCAGTACTTC. The gene calls are TRBV6-1 and TRBJ2-7; 10 bases map to TRBD2. Per germline, CDR1 MNHNS and CDR2 SASEGT. The CDR3 has 16 amino acids. V dropped 3 bases and J dropped 2; count of bases not matched to a gene: 7.

The chain couples TRBV27 to TRBJ1-6, with unresolved D. CDR1 is MNHEY and CDR2 is SMNVEV in the germline V gene (reference sequence). This CDR3 is built from 12 residues. V was trimmed by 5 bases and J by 7 bases, leaving 6 bases between them. DNA for the CDR3: TGTGCCAGCAGTCCTTTCAATTCACCCCTCCACTTT. Protein product: CASSPFNSPLHF.

This chain joins TRBV7-9 and TRBJ1-5, with 7 positions matching TRBD1. Germline trimming cut 6 bases from V and 3 bases from J; bases unmatched to any gene: 8. The CDR3 consists of 15 residues. CDR1 and CDR2 from the germline V gene are SEHNR and FQNEAQ (reference sequence). The CDR3 nucleotides are TGTGCCAGCAGTTCGGGACAGCCGACCAATCAGCCCCAGCATTTT. The encoded protein is CASSSGQPTNQPQHF.

This rearrangement joins TRBV6-6 to TRBJ1-1; TRBD1 aligns across 9 bases. Germline V lookup: CDR1 MNHNY, CDR2 SVGAGI (reference sequence). The CDR3 runs to 15 residues. V lost 6 bases and J lost 3; bases outside the gene matches: 8. The CDR3 DNA follows: TGTGCCAGCAGACGACAGGGGGTGGGGGACACTGAAGCTTTCTTT. Protein sequence: CASRRQGVGDTEAFF.

A few counts support this clone. This chain connects TRBV7-9 to TRBJ2-1; a weak D match, TRBD2 (5 bases). Germline V gene data show CDR1 as SEHNR and CDR2 as FQNEAQ (reference sequence). Trimming removed 5 bases from V and 4 bases from J, with 21 bases in between. The CDR3 length is 17 residues. Here the CDR3 reads CASSTKRRADTYNEQFF. In DNA, the CDR3 is TGTGCCAGCAGCACAAAACGGCGGGCCGATACGTACAATGAGCAGTTCTTC.

Written as DNA, the CDR3 is TGTGCCAGCAGCCAACACACGGACAGGGGTCGGGATGGCTACACCTTC. Amino acids: CASSQHTDRGRDGYTF. The rearrangement joins TRBV3-1 (or the pseudogene TRBV3-2) to TRBJ1-2; 9 bases align to TRBD1. J gave up 6 bases and V 2 bases, and 10 bases lay outside the gene matches. The CDR3 contains 16 residues. Per germline, CDR1 LGHDT and CDR2 YNNKEL (reference sequence).

The chain links TRBV30 to TRBJ2-7; unclear D gene. Deletions cut 2 bases from V and 3 bases from J, with 11 bases between. CDR3 length: 13 residues. Per the germline V gene, CDR1 is GTSNPN and CDR2 is SVGIG (reference sequence). Here the CDR3 reads CAWSRVYSYEQYF. CDR3 nucleotide sequence: TGTGCCTGGAGTCGTGTGTACAGCTACGAGCAGTACTTC. Drawing the rest from reference TRBV30 and TRBJ2-7, the complete variable domain is SQTIHQWPATLVQPVGSPLSLECTVEGTSNPNLYWYRQAAGRGLQLLFYSVGIGQISSEVPQNLSASRPQDRQFILSSKKLLLSDSGFYLCAWSRVYSYEQYFGPGTRLTVT.

The J gene is TRBJ2-1, the V gene TRBV19; TRBD1 agrees at 8 bases. The CDR3 loop spans 16 amino acids. Germline assignment: CDR1 LNHDA and CDR2 SQIVND (reference sequence). V was pared by 6 bases and J by 6 bases, with 13 bases of the junction left unmatched. CDR3 sequence: CASSLDRGYFGNEQFF. For the CDR3, the DNA is TGTGCCAGTAGCCTTGACAGGGGATATTTTGGCAATGAGCAGTTCTTC.

This clone was recorded once. The chain is built from TRBV6-4 and TRBJ1-1; D is uncertain. The CDR3 loop spans 14 amino acids. Germline V gene lookup returns CDR1 MRHNA and CDR2 SNTAGT. The V gene lost 3 bases and the J gene lost 0 bases, with 8 bases spanning the gap. This CDR3 reads CASSDTFMNTEAFF. The CDR3 region has the DNA TGTGCCAGCAGTGATACTTTCATGAACACTGAAGCTTTCTTT.

The V gene is TRBV11-2, the J gene TRBJ2-7; D is possibly TRBD1 (6 bases). V was trimmed by 5 bases and J by 4 bases, leaving 12 bases between them. Germline assignment: CDR1 SGHAT and CDR2 FQNNGV. CDR3 length: 13 amino acids. CDR3 sequence: CASSKTGKYEQYF. As DNA, the CDR3 is TGTGCCAGCAGCAAAACAGGGAAGTACGAGCAGTACTTC. The complete variable domain, with remaining parts taken from reference TRBV11-2 and TRBJ2-7, reads EAGVAQSPRYKIIEKRQSVAFWCNPISGHATLYWYQQILGQGPKLLIQFQNNGVVDDSQLPKDRFSAERLKGVDSTLKIQPAKLEDSAVYLCASSKTGKYEQYFGPGTRLTVT.

As DNA, the CDR3 is TGTGCCAGTAGTCATGGACAGGGGAGTTCACCCCTCCACTTT. It encodes CASSHGQGSSPLHF. V and J are TRBV19 and TRBJ1-6; 9 bases line up with TRBD1. Germline CDR1 and CDR2: LNHDA and SQIVND (reference sequence). After removal of 5 bases from V and 9 bases from J, the junction contained 5 bases not matched to a gene. The CDR3 contains 14 residues.

The V call is TRBV20-1, the J call TRBJ2-1; D unresolved. The CDR3 totals 10 residues. Germline assignment: CDR1 DFQATT and CDR2 SNEGSKA (reference sequence). Trimming shortened V by 5 bases and J by 5 bases, and 4 bases separated the two germline ends. CDR3 region: CSARDNEQFF. The CDR3 DNA reads TGCAGTGCTCGGGACAATGAGCAGTTCTTC.

This clone was detected only a few times. The genes are TRBV10-3 and TRBJ1-2; 8 bases fit TRBD1. The CDR3 totals 15 residues. The V gene's germline CDR1 is ENHRY and CDR2 SYGVKD. V lost 2 bases, J lost 4 bases, and 6 bases stayed unmatched. CDR3 sequence: CAISEGQGIVYGYTF. In DNA, the CDR3 is TGTGCCATCAGTGAGGGACAGGGTATAGTCTATGGCTACACCTTC.

The CDR3 DNA reads TGTGCCAGTAGTCGGTACGGGGAGAACACTGAAGCTTTCTTT. The encoded protein is CASSRYGENTEAFF. The rearrangement links TRBV19 to TRBJ1-1; no clear D. V lost 5 bases and J lost 1, with 11 bases in between. The CDR3 is made up of 14 amino acids. Germline V gives CDR1 LNHDA, CDR2 SQIVND (reference sequence).

The gene calls are TRBV2 and TRBJ1-5, with 12 bases lining up with TRBD1. Germline trimming cut 6 bases from V and 6 bases from J; bases unmatched to any gene: 12. The CDR3 sequence is 17 residues long. CDR1 is SNHLY and CDR2 is FYNNEI in the germline V gene. Here the CDR3 DNA reads TGTGCCAGCAGCAACAGCTTGGGACAGGGGGCAGGTCAGCCCCAGCATTTT. This encodes CASSNSLGQGAGQPQHF.

This clone was counted once. The chain recombines TRBV9 with TRBJ1-2; a weak D match, TRBD1 (5 bases). V was pared by 0 bases and J by 2 bases, with 8 bases between. CDR1 is SGDLS, CDR2 YYNGEE, per germline. This CDR3 spans 14 amino acids. In nucleotides, the CDR3 is TGTGCCAGCAGCGTAGGCGACAGAAACTATGGCTACACCTTC. Translating it yields CASSVGDRNYGYTF.

The gene calls are TRBV29-1 and TRBJ2-5, with D uncertain. CDR3 length: 13 amino acids. Germline CDR1 is SQVTM and CDR2 is ANQGSEA. The germline V and J ends were trimmed by 4 bases and 2 bases, with 11 bases remaining between them. CDR3 sequence: CSVVHAYQETQYF. CDR3 nucleotides: TGCAGCGTTGTCCATGCGTATCAAGAGACCCAGTACTTC.

This clone has a handful of counts. The V and J genes are TRBV5-1 and TRBJ2-7, with 9 bases lining up with TRBD1. Germline assignment: CDR1 SGHRS and CDR2 YFSETQ. The CDR3 extends over 14 amino acids. V was clipped by 4 bases and J by 1 base; unmatched bases: 3. Here the CDR3 DNA reads TGCGCCAGCAGCACGGGACAGGGATCCTACGAGCAGTACTTC. This sequence encodes CASSTGQGSYEQYF.

The chain couples TRBV28 to TRBJ1-5; D possibly corresponds to TRBD1 (5 bases). Germline CDR1 and CDR2: MDHEN and SYDVKM. This CDR3 region has 15 residues. V was trimmed by 2 bases and J by 0 bases, leaving 8 bases between them. The CDR3 region is CASSLGGVSNQPQHF. The CDR3 region has the DNA TGTGCCAGCAGTTTAGGAGGGGTTAGCAATCAGCCCCAGCATTTT.

The genes are TRBV27 and TRBJ2-5, with 7 nucleotides matching TRBD1. V trimming: 6 bases; J trimming: 1 base; junction bases outside the gene matches: 8. Germline V gene lookup returns CDR1 MNHEY and CDR2 SMNVEV (reference sequence). The CDR3 has 15 amino acids. The CDR3 here is CASRVWDSSQETQYF. CDR3 coding DNA: TGTGCCAGCAGAGTATGGGACAGCTCCCAAGAGACCCAGTACTTC.

This clone has only a few counts. This sample also contains other DNA sequences that code for the same CDR3. The chain is built from TRBV5-1 and TRBJ1-2; a possible D gene is TRBD1 (5 bases). Germline V lookup: CDR1 SGHRS, CDR2 YFSETQ. This CDR3 has 14 amino acids. V was cut by 0 bases and J by 6 bases, with 12 bases left in between. CDR3 bases: TGCGCCAGCAGCTTGGGGCAGGGCTTCGATGGCTACACCTTC. As protein: CASSLGQGFDGYTF.

The chain joins TRBV5-1 to TRBJ1-3, with D possibly matching TRBD1 (5 bases). The germline V and J ends were trimmed by 4 bases and 5 bases, with 16 bases remaining between them. This CDR3 contains 15 residues. CDR1 and CDR2 from the germline V gene are SGHRS and YFSETQ. This chain's CDR3 is CASSPTVGLRNTIYF. CDR3 DNA: TGCGCCAGCAGCCCCACGGTGGGGCTTAGAAACACCATATATTTT.

This clone was seen a few times. The chain links TRBV7-9 to TRBJ1-2; 7 positions agree with TRBD1. The CDR3 is 17 residues long. Germline lookup yields CDR1 SEHNR and CDR2 FQNEAQ (reference sequence). V shed 1 base and J 7 bases; nucleotides not matched to a gene: 15. The CDR3 bases are TGTGCCAGCAGCTTAGTCCTTGGCCCAGAGGGGGCGACTGGCTACACCTTC. This translates into CASSLVLGPEGATGYTF.

This clone was detected only once. This chain uses TRBV6-2 or TRBV6-3 with TRBJ2-7, with TRBD1 matching 9 bases. Germline CDR1 and CDR2: MNHEY and SVGEGT. The CDR3 has 15 amino acids. With V trimmed by 1 base and J by 3 bases, 4 bases remained unmatched. CDR3 in DNA: TGTGCCAGCAGTTACTTTGGGACAGGGTACTACGAGCAGTACTTC. Translating gives CASSYFGTGYYEQYF.

This clone showed up just a few times. V gene TRBV19 combines with J gene TRBJ2-1, with TRBD2 as a possible D gene (5 bases). V lost 0 bases and J lost 8, with 11 bases in between. The germline V gene has CDR1 LNHDA and CDR2 SQIVND (reference sequence). This CDR3 spans 14 amino acids. CDR3 loop: CASSIEPRADEQFF. In nucleotides, the CDR3 is TGTGCCAGTAGTATAGAACCGCGGGCGGATGAGCAGTTCTTC.

V gene TRBV6-5 combines with J gene TRBJ1-4; possible D gene TRBD1, 5 bases. The germline gives CDR1 MNHEY, CDR2 SVGAGI. The CDR3 contains 15 residues. Trimming removed 5 bases from V and 8 bases from J, with 18 bases in between. The CDR3 reads CASSTPEPGDEKLFF. CDR3 in DNA: TGTGCCAGCAGTACACCCGAACCGGGGGACGAAAAACTGTTTTTT.